The 28 T cell receptor beta chains reported below all come from one sample, sequenced in a study of breast tumors, draining lymph nodes, adjacent tissues (dated by TCRdb to 2015 to 2016). The axillary draining lymph nodes of breast cancer patients were the source of the lymph node samples. The method was multiplex PCR. Sequencing was carried out with an Illumina HiSeq 2000. The public sequencing data were trimmed at Q25 with fastp and processed into clonotypes with MiXCR by TCRdb, which kept only in-frame beta chains. Each entry is one CDR3 protein sequence, shown with its most common DNA and genes. The sample profile shows 140,000 or so distinct CDR3 sequences; about 30% of them were found once. Of the sample, roughly 2.3% is held by the ten largest clones. The sample taken for sequencing was axillary lymph node tissue. The receptor set was obtained from a female donor with breast cancer. Some clones in this sample may be carry-over from other donors' samples.

This rearrangement joins TRBV5-1 to TRBJ1-6; the match to TRBD1 covers 7 bases. CDR1 and CDR2 (germline): SGHRS, YFSETQ. The V and J ends lost 7 bases and 1 base, in that order; junction bases with no gene match: 5. This CDR3 spans 15 amino acids. The CDR3 is CASLDRTSYNSPLHF. In DNA, the CDR3 is TGCGCCAGCCTGGACAGGACGTCCTATAATTCACCCCTCCACTTT.

This clonotype has only a few counts. Given a much more abundant clone one base away, this may be a read error. No conserved phenylalanine or tryptophan ends this CDR3, so it is likely a read error. The V and J genes are TRBV7-2 and TRBJ2-4; D is ambiguous. V was trimmed by 1 base and J by 1 base, leaving 5 bases between them. In germline, CDR1 is SGHTA, CDR2 FQGNSA. CDR3 size: 14 residues. For the CDR3, the DNA is TGTGCCAGCAGCTTAGGTGGGGCCAAAAACATTCAGTACCTC. This encodes CASSLGGAKNIQYL.

This clonotype was detected ten times or more. This sequence joins TRBV18 and TRBJ1-6; D remains ambiguous. CDR3 length: 15 residues. Trimming pared 3 bases from V and 3 bases from J, leaving 9 bases between. Germline V lookup: CDR1 KGHSH, CDR2 LQKENI. The CDR3 sequence: CASSPSGDYNSPLHF. For the CDR3, the DNA is TGTGCCAGCTCACCGTCAGGCGACTATAATTCACCCCTCCACTTT.

This chain links TRBV19 with TRBJ1-2, with D tentatively TRBD1 (6 bases). This CDR3 is 15 amino acids long. Germline V gene lookup returns CDR1 LNHDA and CDR2 SQIVND (reference sequence). V was pared by 6 bases and J by 4 bases, with 18 bases between. The CDR3 DNA reads TGTGCCAGTAGAAGGGGGGGGCTCCAAGGCTATGGCTACACCTTC. Translation gives CASRRGGLQGYGYTF.

There are many counts of this clonotype. This chain uses TRBV10-3 with TRBJ2-3, with 8 nucleotides matching TRBD2. The V segment lost 7 bases and the J segment 7 bases; nucleotides outside the gene matches: 7. The CDR3 covers 13 residues. Germline assignment: CDR1 ENHRY and CDR2 SYGVKD. The CDR3 DNA follows: TGTGCCATCACGGGAGGGTACTCAAATACGCAGTATTTT. Its protein is CAITGGYSNTQYF.

This clonotype was observed at least ten times. The chain uses TRBV7-3 and TRBJ2-5; no firm D call. The CDR3 consists of 14 residues. Germline V gene lookup returns CDR1 SGHTA and CDR2 FQGTGA. V shed 5 bases and J shed 1 base, with 11 bases lying between them. In DNA form, the CDR3 reads TGTGCCAGCAGCCCTATGGGCAGCCAAGAGACCCAGTACTTC. This encodes CASSPMGSQETQYF.

This clonotype was seen at least ten times. This sequence joins TRBV5-4 and TRBJ1-2; 7 positions agree with TRBD1. V gave up 0 bases and J gave up 3 bases; unmatched junction bases: 5. The CDR3 totals 15 residues. Germline CDR1 and CDR2: SGHNT and YYREEE (reference sequence). The CDR3 nucleotides are TGTGCCAGCAGCTTGGATCCAGGGGGAGACTATGGCTACACCTTC. Amino acids: CASSLDPGGDYGYTF.

This clonotype appeared a few times. This could be a read error, since a much larger clone is one nucleotide away. This rearrangement joins TRBV4-1 to TRBJ1-5; D call uncertain. The CDR3 is 14 amino acids. Trimming removed 5 bases at V and 2 bases at J, with 10 bases between. Germline V gene lookup returns CDR1 MGHRA and CDR2 YSYEKL. CDR3 sequence reads: CASSTREGNQPQHF. Here the CDR3 DNA reads TGCGCCAGCAGCACGAGGGAAGGCAATCAGCCCCAGCATTTT.

The V gene is TRBV14, the J gene TRBJ1-1; D remains unclear. Per the germline V gene, CDR1 is SGHDN and CDR2 is FVKESK. Trimming left V 0 bases short and J 6 bases short, with 11 bases between. This CDR3 is 14 amino acids long. The CDR3 protein is CASSQDIAVAEAFF. The CDR3 coding sequence is TGTGCCAGCAGCCAAGATATAGCGGTCGCTGAAGCTTTCTTT.

This clonotype was picked up many times. This sequence joins TRBV7-8 and TRBJ2-2; 11 nucleotides match TRBD1. The CDR3 is 16 residues long. V lost 2 bases and J lost 6; bases outside the gene matches: 5. Germline CDR1 and CDR2: SGHVS and FQNEAQ. DNA for the CDR3: TGTGCCAGCAGCTTAAGGGACAGGGGGAGCCCCGGGGAGCTGTTTTTT. Translated, it gives CASSLRDRGSPGELFF.

This clonotype was seen a few times. V and J are TRBV19 and TRBJ1-1; D remains ambiguous. This CDR3 has 13 amino acids. The V gene lost 4 bases and the J gene lost 1 base, with 7 bases spanning the gap. CDR1 and CDR2 from the germline V gene are LNHDA and SQIVND (reference sequence). The CDR3 DNA reads as TGTGCCAGTAGTAAACTACAGAACACTGAAGCTTTCTTT. Translation: CASSKLQNTEAFF.

This clonotype was recorded at least ten times. The V and J genes are TRBV4-1 and TRBJ1-5, with TRBD1 matching 8 bases. The CDR3 is made up of 16 amino acids. V gave up 3 bases and J gave up 4 bases; unmatched junction bases: 8. Germline assignment: CDR1 MGHRA and CDR2 YSYEKL. CDR3 loop: CASSHVGQGENQPQHF. Here the CDR3 DNA reads TGCGCCAGCAGCCACGTTGGACAGGGAGAAAATCAGCCCCAGCATTTT.

This clonotype was found a few times. This chain joins TRBV7-9 and TRBJ1-1; D is perhaps TRBD1 (6 bases). This CDR3 has 15 amino acids. V was shortened by 5 bases and J by 6 bases, with 19 bases between the two germline ends. Germline CDR1 and CDR2: SEHNR and FQNEAQ (reference sequence). The CDR3: CASSARQARTPEAFF. The DNA of the CDR3 is TGTGCCAGCAGCGCAAGACAGGCTAGAACTCCTGAAGCTTTCTTT. Using reference TRBV7-9 and TRBJ1-1 for the parts outside the CDR3, the full variable domain is DTGVSQNPRHKITKRGQNVTFRCDPISEHNRLYWYRQTLGQGPEFLTYFQNEAQLEKSRLLSDRFSAERPKGSFSTLEIQRTEQGDSAMYLCASSARQARTPEAFFGQGTRLTVV.

Comment on this clonotype: A much larger clone is a single base away; this may be a read error. The J gene is TRBJ1-6, the V gene TRBV6-5, with D perhaps TRBD1 (6 bases). The CDR3 spans 15 residues. CDR1 and CDR2 from the germline V gene are MNHEY and SVGAGI. V was shortened by 6 bases and J by 7 bases, with 16 bases between the two germline ends. The CDR3 loop is CASSPQGNANSPLHF. The CDR3 region has the DNA TGTGCCAGCAGCCCCCAGGGGAACGCAAATTCACCCCTCCACTTT.

This clonotype was observed at least ten times. This rearrangement joins TRBV7-9 to TRBJ2-1, with 8 positions matching TRBD2. Looked up from germline, CDR1 is SEHNR and CDR2 is FQNEAQ (reference sequence). This CDR3 is built from 15 residues. V lost 0 bases, J lost 6 bases, and 4 bases stayed unmatched. The CDR3 is CASSLAGTRPNEQFF. The CDR3 DNA is TGTGCCAGCAGCTTAGCCGGGACTAGACCCAATGAGCAGTTCTTC.

CDR3 in DNA: TGTGCCAGTAGTATAGGGGGGGGACAGCCCCAGTACTTC. Translation: CASSIGGGQPQYF. The chain uses TRBV19 and TRBJ2-5; D assignment may be TRBD1 or TRBD2 (7 bases each). Germline CDR1 is LNHDA and CDR2 is SQIVND (reference sequence). The V end lost 1 base, the J end lost 9 bases, and 12 bases lay between the germline ends. The CDR3 has 13 residues.

In this sample, this clonotype turned up many times. The chain carries TRBV7-2 and TRBJ2-3; D might be TRBD2 (5 bases). There are 11 residues in the CDR3. V lost 8 bases and J lost 11, with 14 bases in between. The germline gives CDR1 SGHTA, CDR2 FQGNSA. This CDR3 is CASGTGSGQYF. For the CDR3, the DNA is TGTGCCAGCGGCACGGGGTCTGGGCAGTATTTT.

In this sample, this clonotype turned up many times. V is TRBV12-3 or TRBV12-4 and J is TRBJ1-4; D gene unclear. The length of the CDR3 is 15 residues. V was cut by 5 bases and J by 6 bases, with 16 bases left in between. This CDR3 is CASSPPGRSDEKLFF. CDR3 coding DNA: TGTGCCAGCAGTCCGCCGGGGAGATCGGATGAAAAACTGTTTTTT.

Details on this clonotype: A read error may be the cause here, since a much bigger clone is one base away. The V and J genes are TRBV20-1 and TRBJ2-7, with 11 bases fitting TRBD1. Germline loops: CDR1 DFQATT, CDR2 SNEGSKA (reference sequence). The CDR3 consists of 16 residues. CDR3 in amino acids: CSARLRDRGDPTERYF. CDR3 in DNA: TGCAGTGCTAGACTCCGGGACAGGGGGGACCCTACCGAGCGGTACTTC.

The genes are TRBV19 and TRBJ1-3, with 9 bases matching TRBD1. This CDR3 spans 16 amino acids. Trimming at V came to 3 bases and at J to 4 bases, leaving 7 bases not matched to a gene. Germline CDR1 and CDR2: LNHDA and SQIVND (reference sequence). The CDR3 reads CASSMRGTGRGNTIYF. CDR3 sequence (DNA): TGTGCCAGTAGTATGAGGGGGACAGGGCGAGGAAACACCATATATTTT. Full variable domain (remainder filled in from reference TRBV19 and TRBJ1-3): DGGITQSPKYLFRKEGQNVTLSCEQNLNHDAMYWYRQDPGQGLRLIYYSQIVNDFQKGDIAEGYSVSREKKESFPLTVTSAQKNPTAFYLCASSMRGTGRGNTIYFGEGSWLTVV.

The sample holds many counts of this clonotype. V gene TRBV6-1 combines with J gene TRBJ2-3; possible D gene TRBD2, 6 bases. Trimming cost V 6 bases and J 8 bases, with 15 bases left between them. The CDR3 totals 13 residues. Looked up from germline, CDR1 is MNHNS and CDR2 is SASEGT. This chain's CDR3 is CASRRDPQATQYF. The DNA of the CDR3 is TGTGCCAGCAGGCGGGACCCACAGGCTACGCAGTATTTT.

This clonotype was observed at least ten times. The chain links TRBV27 to TRBJ1-3, with unresolved D. Trimming shortened V by 8 bases and J by 2 bases, and 10 bases separated the two germline ends. CDR1 MNHEY and CDR2 SMNVEV come from the germline V gene (reference sequence). The CDR3 has 13 residues. The CDR3 sequence is CASRGHTGNTIYF. In DNA, the CDR3 is TGTGCCAGCCGAGGTCATACTGGAAACACCATATATTTT.

The rearrangement links TRBV5-5 to TRBJ1-1; TRBD1 might be the D (5 bases). V was shortened by 1 base and J by 1 base, with 8 bases between the two germline ends. The CDR3 runs to 14 residues. CDR1 is SGHKS and CDR2 is YYEKEE in the germline V gene (reference sequence). The chain's CDR3 is CASSLRGGNTEAFF. As DNA, the CDR3 is TGTGCCAGCAGCTTGAGGGGAGGGAACACTGAAGCTTTCTTT.

This clonotype was counted at least ten times. This chain connects TRBV5-6 to TRBJ2-5; possible D gene TRBD2, 7 bases. Trimming removed 4 bases from V and 4 bases from J, with 17 bases in between. This CDR3 spans 15 amino acids. The germline CDR1 and CDR2 sequences are SGHDT and YYEEEE. The CDR3 loop reads CASSPVGGAGETQYF. The CDR3 nucleotides are TGTGCCAGCAGCCCGGTGGGGGGGGCAGGAGAGACCCAGTACTTC.

This clonotype was seen only a few times. Given a much more abundant clone one base away, this may be a read error. This chain uses TRBV6-5 with TRBJ1-1, with TRBD1 matching over 7 bases. CDR3 size: 16 residues. CDR1 is MNHEY and CDR2 is SVGAGI in the germline V gene. The CDR3 protein is CASSHSQGDLNTEAFF. In DNA, the CDR3 is TGTGCCAGCAGTCACTCGCAGGGGGATCTTAACACTGAAGCTTTCTTT.

The CDR3 loop reads CSLAVTGGPDEQFF. As DNA, the CDR3 is TGCAGCTTGGCCGTAACGGGGGGGCCTGATGAGCAGTTCTTC. This chain links TRBV29-1 with TRBJ2-1; 8 positions agree with TRBD2. J lost 8 bases, V lost 8 bases, and 14 bases had no gene match. This CDR3 is built from 14 residues. From germline, CDR1 is SQVTM and CDR2 ANQGSEA.

The chain couples TRBV7-3 to TRBJ1-2; D call uncertain. Germline V lookup: CDR1 SGHTA, CDR2 FQGTGA. This CDR3 is 12 amino acids long. Between the trimmed V and J ends, which lost 0 bases and 8 bases, there was a span of 7 bases. The CDR3 DNA is TGTGCCAGCAGCTTAACCCCCGGGGGCTACACCTTC. It translates to CASSLTPGGYTF.

This clonotype appeared many times. The chain links TRBV10-1 to TRBJ2-2, with 7 bases fitting TRBD1. The CDR3 is made up of 14 amino acids. V lost 10 bases, J lost 5 bases, and 10 bases stayed unmatched. Germline V CDR1 and CDR2: WNHNN, SYGVQD (reference sequence). CDR3 coding DNA: TGCGCCACTACGGGACAGCTTACGACCGGGGAGCTGTTTTTT. This encodes CATTGQLTTGELFF.